Included here is one T cell receptor (beta chain) sequence, with context. The clone's antigen remains unknown. A much larger clone is a single base away; this may be a read error. The CDR3 starts with the cysteine, ends with the phenylalanine, and has 15 residues. Of all the DNA, just the CDR3 is kept, 45 bases in frame from base 1. The germline V gene gives CDR1 as MNHEY and CDR2 as SVGEGT. The data belong to a study of glioma-infiltrating T cells (dated by TCRdb to 2016 to 2017). Study-level background: Sequencing of TCR alpha- and beta-chain repertoires was performed on glioma tissue, on non-neoplastic brain tissue, and on matched peripheral blood mononuclear cells. To measure how far tissue and blood T-cell populations diverged, each tissue-infiltrating repertoire was compared against the peripheral blood repertoire of the same patient. The paired cohort was made up of three low-grade glioma patients, under ten primary glioblastoma patients and three non-glioma patients who contributed non-neoplastic brain tissue. The full study reports these points: In non-neoplastic patients, VJ-independent divergence between tissue and blood fell below expectation, whereas in all gliomas, and especially in low-grade gliomas, the divergence rose above expectation. Very few CDR3 sequences were shared between tissue and blood, attributed to high CDR3 diversity and limited sampling. The group comparisons were based on small numbers of patients: three non-neoplastic, three low-grade glioma and several glioblastoma patients.

TCR alpha and beta CDR3 regions were amplified with the iRepertoire nested amplicon-rescue multiplex PCR (arm-PCR) platform from RNA. For one-step reverse transcription and amplification, about 95-450 ng of tissue mRNA or PBMC total RNA was used as input. Following bead purification, Illumina adapters were added through a secondary multiplex PCR, and the libraries were then gel-purified between 200 and 400 bp. Demultiplexing relied on internal 6-nucleotide barcodes carried by the libraries. Sequencing of the libraries was done on an Illumina MiSeq using 2x220 or 2x250 nucleotide paired-end reads. Concerning the study's data processing: Paired reads were merged using FLASH 1.2.11 and aligned with BWA-MEM to the GRCh37 human genome, and TRA and TRB reads were then extracted. For V and J assignment, an IMGT-derived reference of cassette sequences and CDR3 motifs that included pseudogenes was used. Reads were translated in three frames, and productive CDR3s were defined as those with a C...FGXG motif and no stop codons. Unique combinations of V-J cassette pair and CDR3 amino acid sequence were defined as clonotypes. Filtering of reads was based on Hamming distance, with the threshold set by the sequence error rate of each sample in mapped regions. TCRdb reran the public reads through fastp at Q25 and MiXCR, keeping productive beta chains. CDR3 protein sequences are deduplicated, and each keeps its most common genes and DNA. Here the V and J calls rest on TCRdb's processing, not on the authors' analysis. The sample profile shows about 140,000 distinct CDR3 sequences; roughly 43% of them were found once. About a fifth of the sample goes to the ten largest clones.

The sequence derives from a human donor with low-grade glioma or glioblastoma, undergoing nonglioma brain surgery, or in good health (not recorded which). The chain uses TRBV6-2 or TRBV6-3 and TRBJ1-1, and the D gene may be TRBD1, 6 bases matching. The sample consisted of glioma tissue, nonneoplastic brain tissue, or PBMCs (not recorded which). The DNA sequence reads TGTGCCTGCAGTGGCTGGACAGACATGAACACTGAAGCTTTCTTT. Its protein product is CACSGWTDMNTEAFF.